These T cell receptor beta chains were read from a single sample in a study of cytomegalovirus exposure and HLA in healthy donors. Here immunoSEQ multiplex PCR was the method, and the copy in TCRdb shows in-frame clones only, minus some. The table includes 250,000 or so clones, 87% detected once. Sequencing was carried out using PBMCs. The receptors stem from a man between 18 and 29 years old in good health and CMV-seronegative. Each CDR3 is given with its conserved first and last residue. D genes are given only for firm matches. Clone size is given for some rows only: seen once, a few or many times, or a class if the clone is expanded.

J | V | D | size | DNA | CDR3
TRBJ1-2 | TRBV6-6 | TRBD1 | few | TGTGCCAGCAGTTACTCCGACAGGGCGGGGTATGGCTACACCTTC | CASSYSDRAGYGYTF
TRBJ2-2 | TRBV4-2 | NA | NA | TGTGCCAGCAGCCAATTTGAGTGGCGGGCGAACACCGGGGAGCTGTTTTTT | CASSQFEWRANTGELFF
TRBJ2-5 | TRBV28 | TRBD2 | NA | TGTGCCAGCAGTTCCGCGGGAGACCAAGAGACCCAGTACTTC | CASSSAGDQETQYF
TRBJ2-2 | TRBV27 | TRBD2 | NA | TGTGCCAGCATCCGACTAGCGGGATCGTCTACCGGGGAGCTGTTTTTT | CASIRLAGSSTGELFF
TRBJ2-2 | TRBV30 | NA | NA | TGTGCCTGGGGCCAAGATCGCACCGGGGAGCTGTTTTTT | CAWGQDRTGELFF
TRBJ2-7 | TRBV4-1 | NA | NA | TGCGCCAGCAGTCTGACAGGAGGCTCCTACGAGCAGTACTTC | CASSLTGGSYEQYF
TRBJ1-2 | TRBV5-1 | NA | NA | TGCGCCAGCAGCCCTAGAGACCTTGGAACGGGAGGCTACACCTTC | CASSPRDLGTGGYTF
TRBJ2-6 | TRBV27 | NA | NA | TGTGCCAGCACGCGGTTGACCTCTGGGGCCAACGTCCTGACTTTC | CASTRLTSGANVLTF
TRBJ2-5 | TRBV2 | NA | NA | TGTGCCAGCAGGACTAGTCGAGAGACCCAGTACTTC | CASRTSRETQYF
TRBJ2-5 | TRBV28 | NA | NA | TGTGCCAGCAGTTTGATCGCGCCGGAGACCCAGTACTTC | CASSLIAPETQYF
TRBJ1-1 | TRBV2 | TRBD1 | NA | TGTGCCAGCATCCGGGACAGCAACACTGAAGCTTTCTTT | CASIRDSNTEAFF
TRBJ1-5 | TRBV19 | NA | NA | TGTGCCAGTAGTATTCCAGGGTTTGGCAATCAGCCCCAGCATTTT | CASSIPGFGNQPQHF
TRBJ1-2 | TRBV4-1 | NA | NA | TGCGCCAGCAGCCAGCACCGGGAGACGCTCCATGGCTACACCTTC | CASSQHRETLHGYTF
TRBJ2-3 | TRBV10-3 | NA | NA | TGTGCCATCAGTCAAGGTGGGAGTGCAGATACGCAGTATTTT | CAISQGGSADTQYF
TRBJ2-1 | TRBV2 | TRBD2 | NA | TGTGCCACACTACGACGAGGACTAGCGGGGACCAGCTCCTACAATGAGCAGTTCTTC | CATLRRGLAGTSSYNEQFF
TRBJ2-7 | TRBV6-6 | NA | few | TGTGCCAGCAGCTATTACTCCAGGGTAGACGAGCAGTACTTC | CASSYYSRVDEQYF
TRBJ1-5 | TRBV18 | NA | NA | TGTGCCAGCTCAGAGACCGGGGGTCGACAGCCCCAGCATTTT | CASSETGGRQPQHF
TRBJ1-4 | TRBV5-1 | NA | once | TGCGCCAGCAGCTTAACCCGGGGTACTAATGAAAAACTGTTTTTT | CASSLTRGTNEKLFF
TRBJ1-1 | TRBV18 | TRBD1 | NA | TGTGCCAGCTCACCCTATGACAGGGAGGTAGCTTTCTTT | CASSPYDREVAFF
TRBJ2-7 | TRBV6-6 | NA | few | TGTGCCAGCACCGAAAGGGGTGAGCAGTACTTC | CASTERGEQYF
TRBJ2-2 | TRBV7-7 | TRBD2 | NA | TGTGCCAGCAGAGGCCTAGCGGGAGCCGGGGAGCTGTTTTTT | CASRGLAGAGELFF
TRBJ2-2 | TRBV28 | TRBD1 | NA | TGTGCCGGACAGGGGAACCCCGGGGAGCTGTTTTTT | CAGQGNPGELFF
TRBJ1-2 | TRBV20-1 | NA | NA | TGCAGTGCTAGAGTAGAAGGGGCGCATACCTTC | CSARVEGAHTF
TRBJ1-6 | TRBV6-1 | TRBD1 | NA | TGTGCCAGCAGTGAAGGGCAGGGGGGCGGCTCCTATAATTCACCCCTCCACTTT | CASSEGQGGGSYNSPLHF
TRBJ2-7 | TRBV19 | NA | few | TGTGCCAGTAGTATAGGGTACAACGAGCAGTACTTC | CASSIGYNEQYF